This T cell receptor beta chain was captured in a study of T cells in Graves' hyperthyroidism and ophthalmopathy. Study-level results: Most expanded thyroid clonotypes above 0.001 recurred in blood.

Researchers amplified the TCR beta CDR3 regions from RNA transcripts. Carried out on the TCR CDR3, a first-round RT-PCR used the HTBI primer set. TCRdb redid the calling of the multiplex PCR reads with MiXCR, one entry per CDR3 protein. Of roughly 570,000 distinct CDR3 sequences in the sample, approximately 44% are singletons; the top ten hold 19%. This clonotype was picked up many times. Its target is not known. The V segment lost 5 bases and the J segment 5 bases; nucleotides outside the gene matches: 8. Looked up from germline, CDR1 is SGHAT and CDR2 is FQNNGV. The CDR3 runs 14 residues. The chain joins TRBV11-2 to TRBJ2-5; 7 bases match TRBD2. This receptor was taken from an adult woman with Graves' disease, either hyperthyroidism or ophthalmopathy (not recorded which). Sequenced input: peripheral blood or thyroid tissue (not recorded which). This chain's CDR3 is CASSLRRGRETQYF. CDR3 nucleotides: TGTGCCAGCAGCCTCCGGCGGGGGAGGGAGACCCAGTACTTC.